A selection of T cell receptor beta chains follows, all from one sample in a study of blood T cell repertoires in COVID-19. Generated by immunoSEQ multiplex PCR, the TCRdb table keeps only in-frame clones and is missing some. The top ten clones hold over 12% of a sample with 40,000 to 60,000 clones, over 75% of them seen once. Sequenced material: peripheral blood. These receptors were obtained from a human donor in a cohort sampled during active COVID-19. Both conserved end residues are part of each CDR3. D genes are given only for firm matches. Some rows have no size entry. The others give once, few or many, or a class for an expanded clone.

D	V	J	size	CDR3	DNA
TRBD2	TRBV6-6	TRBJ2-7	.	CASRGQTSGTYEQYF	TGTGCCAGCAGGGGACAGACTAGCGGGACCTACGAGCAGTACTTC
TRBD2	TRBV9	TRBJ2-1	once	CASSVVGTSAQSSYNEQFF	TGTGCCAGCAGCGTTGTTGGGACTAGCGCACAAAGCTCCTACAATGAGCAGTTCTTC
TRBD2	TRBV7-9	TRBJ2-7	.	CASSKPPSGAYEQYF	TGTGCCAGCAGCAAACCCCCTAGCGGGGCCTACGAGCAGTACTTC
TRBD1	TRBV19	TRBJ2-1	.	CASSSSDRGSYNEQFF	TGTGCCAGTAGTTCGTCCGACAGGGGATCCTACAATGAGCAGTTCTTC
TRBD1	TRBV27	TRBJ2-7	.	CASSRGTGRFAYEQYF	TGTGCCAGCAGTAGAGGGACAGGAAGATTTGCCTACGAGCAGTACTTC
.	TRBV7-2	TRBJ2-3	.	CASSPYQGTDTQYF	TGTGCCAGCAGTCCATACCAGGGAACAGATACGCAGTATTTT
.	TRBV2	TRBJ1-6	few	CASSEQGQNSPLHF	TGTGCCAGCAGTGAACAGGGGCAAAATTCACCCCTCCACTTT
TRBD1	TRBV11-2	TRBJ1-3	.	CASSLIRTGHSGNTIYF	TGTGCCAGCAGCTTAATACGGACAGGGCATTCTGGAAACACCATATATTTT
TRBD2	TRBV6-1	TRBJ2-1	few	CASSENAGDYNEQFF	TGTGCCAGCAGTGAAAACGCGGGAGACTACAATGAGCAGTTCTTC
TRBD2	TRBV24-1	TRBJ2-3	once	CATHSGLAESTDTQYF	TGTGCCACCCACTCCGGACTAGCGGAAAGCACAGATACGCAGTATTTT
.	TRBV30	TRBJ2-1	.	CAWSLGLPNEQFF	TGTGCCTGGAGTCTGGGGCTCCCCAATGAGCAGTTCTTC
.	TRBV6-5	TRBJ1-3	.	CASRQGPLSGNTIYF	TGTGCCAGCCGTCAGGGTCCTCTCTCTGGAAACACCATATATTTT
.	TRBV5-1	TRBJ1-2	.	CASSLGSNGPRNYGYTF	TGCGCCAGCAGCTTGGGGTCAAATGGCCCTCGAAACTATGGCTACACCTTC
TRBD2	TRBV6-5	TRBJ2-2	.	CASSTSGSGAGELFF	TGTGCCAGCAGTACTAGCGGGAGTGGCGCCGGGGAGCTGTTTTTT
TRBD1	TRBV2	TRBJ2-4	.	CASSETGGINIQYF	TGTGCCAGCAGTGAAACAGGGGGCATAAACATTCAGTACTTC
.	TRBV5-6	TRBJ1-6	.	CASSYGPDSPLHF	TGTGCCAGCAGCTACGGTCCCGATTCACCCCTCCACTTT
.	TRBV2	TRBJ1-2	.	CASRLEEIVANYGYTF	TGTGCCAGCAGACTTGAGGAGATTGTAGCTAACTATGGCTACACCTTC
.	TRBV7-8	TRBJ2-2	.	CASSPTGINTGELFF	TGTGCCAGCAGCCCTACAGGGATAAACACCGGGGAGCTGTTTTTT
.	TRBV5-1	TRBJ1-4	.	CASSLGGGTGFGTNEKLFF	TGCGCCAGCAGCTTGGGGGGAGGAACGGGTTTCGGAACTAATGAAAAACTGTTTTTT
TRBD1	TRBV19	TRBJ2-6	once	CASSIRGTGSGLGANVLTF	TGTGCCAGTAGTATCCGAGGGACAGGGTCGGGTTTAGGGGCCAACGTCCTGACTTTC
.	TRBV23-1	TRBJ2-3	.	CASSLRQEDTDTQYF	TGCGCCAGCAGTCTGAGGCAGGAGGACACAGATACGCAGTATTTT
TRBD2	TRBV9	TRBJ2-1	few	CASSVKSGGRNEQFF	TGTGCCAGCAGCGTCAAGAGCGGGGGGCGCAATGAGCAGTTCTTC
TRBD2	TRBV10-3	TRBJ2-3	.	CAISSGGNTDTQYF	TGTGCCATCAGTAGCGGGGGGAACACAGATACGCAGTATTTT
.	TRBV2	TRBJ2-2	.	CASSVQRTNTGELFF	TGTGCCAGCAGTGTTCAGAGGACGAACACCGGGGAGCTGTTTTTT
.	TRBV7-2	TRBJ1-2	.	CASSLGDWDGYTF	TGTGCCAGCAGCTTAGGGGACTGGGATGGCTACACCTTC
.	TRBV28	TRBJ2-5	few	CASSAAQGSSGSKYF	TGTGCCAGCAGTGCAGCCCAAGGATCTTCGGGGAGCAAGTACTTC
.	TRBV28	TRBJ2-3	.	CASSFFRGTDTQYF	TGTGCCAGCAGTTTCTTTCGGGGCACAGATACGCAGTATTTT
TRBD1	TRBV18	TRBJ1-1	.	CASSPSQGAAEAFF	TGTGCCAGCTCACCCTCGCAGGGGGCAGCTGAAGCTTTCTTT
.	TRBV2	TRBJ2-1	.	CASTGDSLPTYNEQFF	TGTGCCAGCACCGGGGACTCGCTACCTACCTACAATGAGCAGTTCTTC
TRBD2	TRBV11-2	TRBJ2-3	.	CASSFGAGGDTDTQYF	TGTGCCAGCAGCTTTGGTGCGGGGGGGGACACAGATACGCAGTATTTT
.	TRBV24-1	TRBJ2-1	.	CATSGRGLGPNEQFF	TGTGCCACCAGTGGCCGGGGACTGGGTCCAAATGAGCAGTTCTTC
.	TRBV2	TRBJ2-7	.	CASSEVGGQYF	TGTGCCAGCAGTGAGGTCGGAGGGCAGTACTTC
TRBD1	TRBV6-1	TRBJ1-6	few	CASSAAAGGGMASPLHF	TGTGCCAGCAGTGCCGCCGCAGGGGGCGGGATGGCTTCACCCCTCCACTTT
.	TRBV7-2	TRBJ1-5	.	CASSLNRNSNQPQHF	TGTGCCAGCAGCTTAAACAGGAATAGCAATCAGCCCCAGCATTTT
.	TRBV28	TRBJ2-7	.	CASSRGTYEQYF	TGTGCCAGCAGTCGGGGGACCTACGAGCAGTACTTC
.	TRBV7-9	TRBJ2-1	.	CASSFPDRQEVSSYNEQFF	TGTGCCAGCAGCTTCCCGGACAGACAAGAAGTCTCCTCCTACAATGAGCAGTTCTTC
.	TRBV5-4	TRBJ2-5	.	CASSFWQVQETQYF	TGTGCCAGCAGCTTTTGGCAGGTTCAAGAGACCCAGTACTTC
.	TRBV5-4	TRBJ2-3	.	CASSQHQGGTDTQYF	TGTGCCAGCAGCCAGCATCAAGGGGGCACAGATACGCAGTATTTT
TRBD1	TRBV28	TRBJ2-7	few	CASRSTGSYEQYF	TGTGCCAGCAGGTCGACAGGGTCCTACGAGCAGTACTTC
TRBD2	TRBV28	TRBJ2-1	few	CASSRGGLYNEQFF	TGTGCCAGCAGCCGGGGGGGGCTTTACAATGAGCAGTTCTTC
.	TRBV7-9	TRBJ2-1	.	CASSRLSYNEQFF	TGTGCCAGCAGCCGACTTAGCTACAATGAGCAGTTCTTC
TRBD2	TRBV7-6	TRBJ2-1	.	CASSPRERGGGQFF	TGTGCCAGCAGCCCTAGAGAGCGGGGGGGAGGGCAGTTCTTC
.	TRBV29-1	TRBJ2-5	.	CSVELPGVATETQYF	TGCAGCGTTGAACTTCCAGGGGTGGCGACAGAGACCCAGTACTTC
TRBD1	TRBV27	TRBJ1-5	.	CASSLRGQGNQPQHF	TGTGCCAGCAGTTTAAGGGGACAGGGGAATCAGCCCCAGCATTTT
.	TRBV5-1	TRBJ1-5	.	CASSFLPGDSNQPQHF	TGCGCCAGCAGCTTTCTCCCCGGGGATAGCAATCAGCCCCAGCATTTT
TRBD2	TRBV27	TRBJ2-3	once	CASSLSSLAGVEDTQYF	TGTGCCAGCAGTTTATCAAGCCTAGCGGGAGTTGAGGATACGCAGTATTTT
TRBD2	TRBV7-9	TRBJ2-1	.	CASSWGGGAYNEQFF	TGTGCCAGCAGCTGGGGCGGGGGGGCCTACAATGAGCAGTTCTTC
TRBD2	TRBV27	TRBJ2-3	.	CASSPSTGLAGLDTQYF	TGTGCCAGCAGTCCATCGACGGGACTAGCGGGACTAGATACGCAGTATTTT
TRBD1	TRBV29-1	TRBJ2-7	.	CSHGTGIGEQYF	TGCAGCCATGGGACAGGGATTGGCGAGCAGTACTTC